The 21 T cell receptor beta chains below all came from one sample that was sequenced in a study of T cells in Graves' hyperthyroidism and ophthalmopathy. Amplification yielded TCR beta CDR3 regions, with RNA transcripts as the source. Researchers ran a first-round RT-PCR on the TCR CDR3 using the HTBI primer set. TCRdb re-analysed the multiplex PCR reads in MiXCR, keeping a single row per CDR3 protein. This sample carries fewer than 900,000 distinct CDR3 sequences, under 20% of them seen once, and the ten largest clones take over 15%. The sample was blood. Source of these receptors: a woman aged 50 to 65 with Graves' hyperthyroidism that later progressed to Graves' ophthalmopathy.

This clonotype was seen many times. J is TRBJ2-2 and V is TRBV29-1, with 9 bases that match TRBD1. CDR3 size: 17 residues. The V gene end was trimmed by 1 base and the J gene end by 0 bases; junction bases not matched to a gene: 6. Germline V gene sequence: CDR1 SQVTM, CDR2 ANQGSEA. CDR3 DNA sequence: TGCAGCGTTGAAGGCCTCAGGACAGGGGCGAACACCGGGGAGCTGTTTTTT. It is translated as CSVEGLRTGANTGELFF.

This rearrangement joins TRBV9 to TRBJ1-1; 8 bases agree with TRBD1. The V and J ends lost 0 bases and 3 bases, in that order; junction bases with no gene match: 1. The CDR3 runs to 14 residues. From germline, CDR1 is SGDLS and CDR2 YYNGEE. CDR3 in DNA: TGTGCCAGCAGCGTAGTGACAGGGGACACTGAAGCTTTCTTT. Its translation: CASSVVTGDTEAFF. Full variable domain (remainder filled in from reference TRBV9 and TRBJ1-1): DSGVTQTPKHLITATGQRVTLRCSPRSGDLSVYWYQQSLDQGLQFLIQYYNGEERAKGNILERFSAQQFPDLHSELNLSSLELGDSALYFCASSVVTGDTEAFFGQGTRLTVV.

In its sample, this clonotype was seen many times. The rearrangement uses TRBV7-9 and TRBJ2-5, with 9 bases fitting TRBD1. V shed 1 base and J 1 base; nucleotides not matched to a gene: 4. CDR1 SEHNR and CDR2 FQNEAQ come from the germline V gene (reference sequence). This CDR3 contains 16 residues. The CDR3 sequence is CASSLDATGGQETQYF. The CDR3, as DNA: TGTGCCAGCAGCTTAGATGCGACAGGGGGCCAAGAGACCCAGTACTTC.

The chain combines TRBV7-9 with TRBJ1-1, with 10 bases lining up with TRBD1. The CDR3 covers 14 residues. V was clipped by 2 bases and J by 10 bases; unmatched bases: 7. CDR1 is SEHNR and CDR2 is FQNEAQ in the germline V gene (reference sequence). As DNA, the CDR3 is TGTGCCAGCAGCTTAACCGACAGGGGGCGGGCAGCTTTCTTT. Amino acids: CASSLTDRGRAAFF.

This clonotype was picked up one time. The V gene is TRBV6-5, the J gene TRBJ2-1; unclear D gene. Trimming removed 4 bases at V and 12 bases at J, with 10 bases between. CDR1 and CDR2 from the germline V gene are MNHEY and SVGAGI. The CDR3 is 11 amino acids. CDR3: CASSFPGVQFF. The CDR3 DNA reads TGTGCCAGCAGTTTCCCAGGAGTGCAGTTCTTC.

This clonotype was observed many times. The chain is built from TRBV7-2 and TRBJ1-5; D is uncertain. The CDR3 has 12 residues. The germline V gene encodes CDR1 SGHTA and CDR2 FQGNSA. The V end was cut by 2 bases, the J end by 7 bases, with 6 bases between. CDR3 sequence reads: CASSLMNQPQHF. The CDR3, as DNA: TGTGCCAGCAGCTTAATGAACCAGCCCCAGCATTTT.

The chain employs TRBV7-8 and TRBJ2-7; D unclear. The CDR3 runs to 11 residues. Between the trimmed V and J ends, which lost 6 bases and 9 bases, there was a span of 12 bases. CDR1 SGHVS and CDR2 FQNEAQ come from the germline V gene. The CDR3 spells CASRMDGGQYF. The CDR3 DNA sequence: TGTGCCAGCAGGATGGACGGTGGGCAGTACTTC.

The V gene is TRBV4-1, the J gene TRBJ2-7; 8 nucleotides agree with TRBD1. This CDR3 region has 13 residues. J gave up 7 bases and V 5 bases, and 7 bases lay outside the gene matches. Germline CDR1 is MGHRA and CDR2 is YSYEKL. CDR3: CASSNSGGGEQYF. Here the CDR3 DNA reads TGCGCCAGCAGCAACTCAGGGGGCGGTGAGCAGTACTTC.

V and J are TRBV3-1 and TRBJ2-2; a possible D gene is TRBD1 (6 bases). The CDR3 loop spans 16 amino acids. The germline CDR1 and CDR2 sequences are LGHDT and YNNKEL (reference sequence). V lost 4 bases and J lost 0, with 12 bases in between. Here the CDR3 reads CASSRRTASNTGELFF. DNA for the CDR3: TGTGCCAGCAGCCGACGGACAGCGTCGAACACCGGGGAGCTGTTTTTT.

The CDR3 DNA sequence: TGTGCCAGCAGCCCAAGGACAGCGGAGCTTTACAATGAGCAGTTCTTC. Encoded protein: CASSPRTAELYNEQFF. The chain carries TRBV9 and TRBJ2-1, with D tentatively TRBD1 (6 bases). CDR1 and CDR2 from the germline V gene are SGDLS and YYNGEE. Trimming left V 4 bases short and J 4 bases short, with 18 bases between. The CDR3 contains 16 residues.

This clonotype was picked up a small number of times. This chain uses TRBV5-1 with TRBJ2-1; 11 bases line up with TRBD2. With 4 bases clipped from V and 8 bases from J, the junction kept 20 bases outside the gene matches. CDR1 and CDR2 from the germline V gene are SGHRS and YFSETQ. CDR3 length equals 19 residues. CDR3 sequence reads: CASSPLSGLAGFIGDEQFF. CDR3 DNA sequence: TGCGCCAGCAGCCCGCTGAGTGGACTAGCGGGTTTTATTGGGGATGAGCAGTTCTTC.

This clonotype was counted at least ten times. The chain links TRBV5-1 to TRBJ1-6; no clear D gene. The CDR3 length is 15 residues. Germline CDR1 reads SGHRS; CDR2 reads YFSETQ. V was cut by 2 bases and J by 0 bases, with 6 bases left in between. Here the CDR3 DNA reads TGCGCCAGCAGCTTAGCGGTCTCCTATAATTCACCCCTCCACTTT. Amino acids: CASSLAVSYNSPLHF. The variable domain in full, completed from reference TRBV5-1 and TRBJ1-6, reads KAGVTQTPRYLIKTRGQQVTLSCSPISGHRSVSWYQQTPGQGLQFLFEYFSETQRNKGNFPGRFSGRQFSNSRSEMNVSTLELGDSALYLCASSLAVSYNSPLHFGNGTRLTVT.

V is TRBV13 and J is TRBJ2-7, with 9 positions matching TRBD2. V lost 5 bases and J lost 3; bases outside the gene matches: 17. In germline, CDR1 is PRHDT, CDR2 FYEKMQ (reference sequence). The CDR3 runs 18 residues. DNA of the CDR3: TGTGCCAGCAGCCACCCCCCAAGCGGGGGGCAACCTCTCTACGAGCAGTACTTC. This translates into CASSHPPSGGQPLYEQYF. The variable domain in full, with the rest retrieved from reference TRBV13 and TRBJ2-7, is AAGVIQSPRHLIKEKRETATLKCYPIPRHDTVYWYQQGPGQDPQFLISFYEKMQSDKGSIPDRFSAQQFSDYHSELNMSSLELGDSALYFCASSHPPSGGQPLYEQYFGPGTRLTVT.

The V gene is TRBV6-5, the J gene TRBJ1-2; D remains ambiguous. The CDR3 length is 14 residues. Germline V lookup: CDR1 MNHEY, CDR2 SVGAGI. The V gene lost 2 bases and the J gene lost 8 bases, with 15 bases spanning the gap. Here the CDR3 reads CASSYNQRSGGYTF. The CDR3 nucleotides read TGTGCCAGCAGTTACAATCAGAGGTCCGGAGGCTACACCTTC.

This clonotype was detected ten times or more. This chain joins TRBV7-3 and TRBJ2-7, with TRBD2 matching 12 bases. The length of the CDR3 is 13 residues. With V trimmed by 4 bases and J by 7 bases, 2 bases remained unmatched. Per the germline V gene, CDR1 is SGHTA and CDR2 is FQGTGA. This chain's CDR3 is CASSSGLAGEQYF. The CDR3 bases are TGTGCCAGCAGCTCAGGACTAGCGGGGGAGCAGTACTTC.

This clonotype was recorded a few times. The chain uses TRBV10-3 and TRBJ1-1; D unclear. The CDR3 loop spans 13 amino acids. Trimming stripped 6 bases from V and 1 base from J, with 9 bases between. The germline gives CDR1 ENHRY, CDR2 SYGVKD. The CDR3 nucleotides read TGTGCCATCAGGGCGCATGAGAACACTGAAGCTTTCTTT. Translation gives CAIRAHENTEAFF.

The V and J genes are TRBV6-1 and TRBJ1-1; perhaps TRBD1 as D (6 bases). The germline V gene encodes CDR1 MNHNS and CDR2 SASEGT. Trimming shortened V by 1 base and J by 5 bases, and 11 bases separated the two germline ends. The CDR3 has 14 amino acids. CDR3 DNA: TGTGCCAGCAGTGAAGTTACAGGGAGGACTGAAGCTTTCTTT. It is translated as CASSEVTGRTEAFF.

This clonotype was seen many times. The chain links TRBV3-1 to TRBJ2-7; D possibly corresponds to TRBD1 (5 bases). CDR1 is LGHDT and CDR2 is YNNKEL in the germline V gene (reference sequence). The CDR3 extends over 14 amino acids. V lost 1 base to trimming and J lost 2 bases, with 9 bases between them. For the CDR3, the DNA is TGTGCCAGCAGCCAAGCACAGGTAACCTACGAGCAGTACTTC. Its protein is CASSQAQVTYEQYF.

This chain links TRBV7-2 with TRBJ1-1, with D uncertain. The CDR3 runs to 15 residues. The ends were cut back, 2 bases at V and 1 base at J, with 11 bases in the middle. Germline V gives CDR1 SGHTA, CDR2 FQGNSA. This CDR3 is CASSLNAGRNTEAFF. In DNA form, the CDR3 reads TGTGCCAGCAGCTTAAATGCCGGCAGGAACACTGAAGCTTTCTTT. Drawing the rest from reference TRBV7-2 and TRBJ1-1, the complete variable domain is GAGVSQSPSNKVTEKGKDVELRCDPISGHTALYWYRQSLGQGLEFLIYFQGNSAPDKSGLPSDRFSAERTGGSVSTLTIQRTQQEDSAVYLCASSLNAGRNTEAFFGQGTRLTVV.

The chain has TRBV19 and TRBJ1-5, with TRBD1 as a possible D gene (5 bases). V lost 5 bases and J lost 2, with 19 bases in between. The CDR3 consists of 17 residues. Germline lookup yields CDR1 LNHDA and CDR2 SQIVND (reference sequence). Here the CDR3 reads CASSPGFWPVGNQPQHF. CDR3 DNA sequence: TGTGCCAGTAGTCCAGGGTTTTGGCCCGTGGGCAATCAGCCCCAGCATTTT.

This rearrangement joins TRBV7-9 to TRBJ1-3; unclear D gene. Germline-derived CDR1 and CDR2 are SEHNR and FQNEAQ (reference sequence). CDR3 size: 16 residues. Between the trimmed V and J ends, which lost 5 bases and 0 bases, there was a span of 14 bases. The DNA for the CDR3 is TGTGCCAGCAGCCCACGCGCGAAGAGCTCTGGAAACACCATATATTTT. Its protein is CASSPRAKSSGNTIYF.